Listed below are T cell receptor beta chains from one sample, sequenced in a study of identical twins. MiXCR was run by TCRdb on the 5' RACE reads, yielding one entry per CDR3 protein. This table holds hundreds of thousands of distinct CDR3 sequences, about 20% found once. These data also featured in a second study, about T cells expressing NK-cell markers.

Sequencing used PBMCs. The receptors stem from a woman aged 18-30 years in good health. CDR3s include the opening cysteine and the closing phenylalanine or tryptophan. The order of the fields is J gene, D gene, V gene, clone size, CDR3 protein, CDR3 DNA. A D gene is named only where the DNA matches it firmly. Expanded clones get a size class; other rows say once, few or many, or leave the size out.

J gene: TRBJ2-3; D gene: TRBD2; V gene: TRBV27; clone size: -; CDR3 protein: CASSLRRTSGVHTDTQYF; CDR3 DNA: TGTGCCAGCAGTTTACGACGGACTAGCGGGGTGCATACAGATACGCAGTATTTT
J gene: TRBJ2-2; D gene: -; V gene: TRBV5-1; clone size: few; CDR3 protein: CASRPQSSNTGELFF; CDR3 DNA: TGCGCCAGCAGGCCTCAATCCTCGAACACCGGGGAGCTGTTTTTT
J gene: TRBJ1-6; D gene: -; V gene: TRBV12-3/TRBV12-4; clone size: many; CDR3 protein: CASSLRGGDPLHF; CDR3 DNA: TGTGCCAGCAGTTTAAGGGGAGGCGATCCCCTCCACTTT
J gene: TRBJ2-1; D gene: -; V gene: TRBV6-1; clone size: few; CDR3 protein: CAGGLGGNEQFF; CDR3 DNA: TGTGCCGGGGGCCTGGGTGGGAATGAGCAGTTCTTC
J gene: TRBJ2-7; D gene: TRBD2; V gene: TRBV20-1; clone size: -; CDR3 protein: CSASTASGISYEQYF; CDR3 DNA: TGCAGTGCTAGCACAGCTAGCGGGATCTCCTACGAGCAGTACTTC
J gene: TRBJ1-5; D gene: -; V gene: TRBV19; clone size: -; CDR3 protein: CAGLFGGVKQPQHF; CDR3 DNA: TGTGCCGGACTGTTTGGGGGGGTTAAACAGCCCCAGCATTTT
J gene: TRBJ2-1; D gene: -; V gene: TRBV7-8; clone size: few; CDR3 protein: CASTEADSPRNEQFF; CDR3 DNA: TGTGCCAGTACGGAGGCGGATAGTCCCCGAAATGAGCAGTTCTTC
J gene: TRBJ1-6; D gene: -; V gene: TRBV13; clone size: -; CDR3 protein: CASSLTPVYNSPLHF; CDR3 DNA: TGTGCCAGCAGCTTAACACCAGTGTATAATTCACCCCTCCACTTT
J gene: TRBJ2-5; D gene: -; V gene: TRBV12-3/TRBV12-4; clone size: few; CDR3 protein: CASGRKIEGNQYF; CDR3 DNA: TGTGCCAGCGGACGCAAAATCGAAGGGAACCAGTACTTC
J gene: TRBJ2-7; D gene: -; V gene: TRBV10-3; clone size: few; CDR3 protein: CAISEPQRQWQYF; CDR3 DNA: TGTGCCATCAGTGAGCCACAGCGGCAGTGGCAGTACTTC
J gene: TRBJ2-7; D gene: TRBD2; V gene: TRBV20-1; clone size: few; CDR3 protein: CSANPTSNAYEQYF; CDR3 DNA: TGCAGTGCTAACCCGACTAGCAACGCCTACGAGCAGTACTTC
J gene: TRBJ1-4; D gene: TRBD1; V gene: TRBV27; clone size: -; CDR3 protein: CASSAGTADFNEKLFF; CDR3 DNA: TGTGCCAGCAGTGCCGGGACAGCCGATTTTAATGAAAAACTGTTTTTT
J gene: TRBJ2-1; D gene: TRBD2; V gene: TRBV7-8; clone size: -; CDR3 protein: CASSRSGEEFF; CDR3 DNA: TGTGCCAGCAGCCGAAGCGGGGAGGAGTTCTTC
J gene: TRBJ1-2; D gene: -; V gene: TRBV12-3/TRBV12-4; clone size: many; CDR3 protein: CASAGLDTYGYTF; CDR3 DNA: TGTGCCAGCGCCGGACTGGACACCTATGGCTACACCTTC
J gene: TRBJ2-5; D gene: -; V gene: TRBV5-1; clone size: -; CDR3 protein: CASSPNPGLQETQYF; CDR3 DNA: TGCGCCAGCAGCCCGAACCCAGGGTTACAAGAGACCCAGTACTTC
J gene: TRBJ2-1; D gene: TRBD2; V gene: TRBV5-1; clone size: -; CDR3 protein: CASSSTSGGTSSYNEQFF; CDR3 DNA: TGCGCCAGCAGCTCGACTAGCGGGGGAACTAGCTCCTACAATGAGCAGTTCTTC
J gene: TRBJ2-1; D gene: TRBD1; V gene: TRBV20-1; clone size: -; CDR3 protein: CSASAGGVEQFF; CDR3 DNA: TGCAGTGCTAGCGCAGGGGGAGTTGAGCAGTTCTTC
J gene: TRBJ2-2; D gene: -; V gene: TRBV29-1; clone size: few; CDR3 protein: CSVVARSTGELFF; CDR3 DNA: TGCAGCGTTGTAGCCAGGAGCACCGGGGAGCTGTTTTTT
J gene: TRBJ2-1; D gene: -; V gene: TRBV30; clone size: -; CDR3 protein: CAWSLDFPVEQFF; CDR3 DNA: TGTGCCTGGAGTCTAGACTTTCCGGTTGAGCAGTTCTTC
J gene: TRBJ2-1; D gene: -; V gene: TRBV2; clone size: -; CDR3 protein: CASSEGLSSYNEQFF; CDR3 DNA: TGTGCCAGCAGTGAGGGACTTAGCTCCTACAATGAGCAGTTCTTC
J gene: TRBJ2-3; D gene: TRBD1; V gene: TRBV5-1; clone size: many; CDR3 protein: CARTGEATQDTQYF; CDR3 DNA: TGCGCCAGGACAGGGGAGGCTACCCAAGATACGCAGTATTTT
J gene: TRBJ2-1; D gene: TRBD2; V gene: TRBV11-2; clone size: -; CDR3 protein: CASTAGVDSYNEQFF; CDR3 DNA: TGTGCCAGCACCGCGGGGGTGGATTCCTACAATGAGCAGTTCTTC
J gene: TRBJ2-3; D gene: -; V gene: TRBV6-2/TRBV6-3; clone size: many; CDR3 protein: CASSYDTSRTF; CDR3 DNA: TGTGCCAGCAGTTACGATACTAGTCGTACATTT
J gene: TRBJ1-1; D gene: -; V gene: TRBV7-9; clone size: -; CDR3 protein: CASGQNSRPEVRF; CDR3 DNA: TGTGCCAGCGGGCAAAACTCGAGGCCGGAGGTTCGATTT
J gene: TRBJ2-4; D gene: -; V gene: TRBV12-3/TRBV12-4; clone size: -; CDR3 protein: CASSPGYLAKNIQYF; CDR3 DNA: TGTGCCAGCAGCCCCGGTTATTTAGCCAAAAACATTCAGTACTTC
J gene: TRBJ2-7; D gene: -; V gene: TRBV12-3/TRBV12-4; clone size: -; CDR3 protein: CASSLSSYYEQYF; CDR3 DNA: TGTGCCAGCAGTTTATCTAGCTACTACGAGCAGTACTTC
J gene: TRBJ2-2; D gene: -; V gene: TRBV20-1; clone size: -; CDR3 protein: CSAREQGFGELFF; CDR3 DNA: TGCAGTGCTAGAGAGCAGGGTTTCGGGGAGCTGTTTTTT
J gene: TRBJ2-5; D gene: TRBD2; V gene: TRBV20-1; clone size: -; CDR3 protein: CSASGGGEETQYF; CDR3 DNA: TGCAGTGCCAGCGGGGGAGGGGAAGAGACCCAGTACTTC
J gene: TRBJ1-1; D gene: -; V gene: TRBV12-3/TRBV12-4; clone size: -; CDR3 protein: CASSQTEGSTEAFF; CDR3 DNA: TGTGCCAGCAGCCAGACGGAGGGGTCCACTGAAGCTTTCTTT